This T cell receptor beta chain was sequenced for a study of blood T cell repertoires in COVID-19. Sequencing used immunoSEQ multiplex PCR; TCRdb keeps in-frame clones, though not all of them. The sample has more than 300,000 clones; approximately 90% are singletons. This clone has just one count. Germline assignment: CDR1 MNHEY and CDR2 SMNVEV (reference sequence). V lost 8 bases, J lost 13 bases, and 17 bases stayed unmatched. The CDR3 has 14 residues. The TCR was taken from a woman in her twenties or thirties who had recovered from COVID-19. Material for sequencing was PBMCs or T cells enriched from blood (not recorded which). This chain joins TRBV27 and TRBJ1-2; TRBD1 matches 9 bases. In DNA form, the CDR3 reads TGTGCCAGCGCCGCAGGAGGACAGGGGTTTTGGGCCACCTTC. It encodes CASAAGGQGFWATF.